This T cell receptor (beta chain) stems from a study of blood T cell repertoires in COVID-19. TCRdb's copy holds only in-frame clones and misses some; the assay was immunoSEQ multiplex PCR. The data show 300,000 to 400,000 clones, with approximately 88% seen just once and under 6% held by the top ten. J gave up 12 bases and V 1 base, and 13 bases lay outside the gene matches. CDR3 size: 16 residues. From germline, CDR1 is LNHDA and CDR2 SQIVND (reference sequence). The origin of this receptor is a man under 40 who had recovered from COVID-19. Material for sequencing was PBMCs or T cells enriched from blood (not recorded which). V usage is TRBV19 and J usage is TRBJ2-1; 9 nucleotides align to TRBD2. CDR3 region: CASSIVPAGGSQGQFF. The CDR3 DNA reads as TGTGCCAGTAGTATAGTACCAGCGGGGGGCTCACAAGGGCAGTTCTTC.